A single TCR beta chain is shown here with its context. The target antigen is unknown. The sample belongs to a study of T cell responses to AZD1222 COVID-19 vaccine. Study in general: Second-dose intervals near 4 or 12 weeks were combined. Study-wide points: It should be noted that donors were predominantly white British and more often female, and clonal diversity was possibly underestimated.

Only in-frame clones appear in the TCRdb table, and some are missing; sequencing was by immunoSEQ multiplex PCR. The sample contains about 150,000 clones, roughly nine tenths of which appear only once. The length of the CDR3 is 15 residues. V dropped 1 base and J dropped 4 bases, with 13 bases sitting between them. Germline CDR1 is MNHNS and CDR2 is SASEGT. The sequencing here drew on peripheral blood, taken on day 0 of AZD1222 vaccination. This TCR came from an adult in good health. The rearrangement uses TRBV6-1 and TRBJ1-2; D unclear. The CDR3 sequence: CASSEVMTPIYGYTF. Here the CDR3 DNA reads TGTGCCAGCAGTGAAGTAATGACTCCGATCTATGGCTACACCTTC.